The next 18 T cell receptor beta chains were all read from a single sample in a study of shared clonotypes between healthy human individuals. The repertoire was sequenced with immunoSEQ multiplex PCR; TCRdb's copy has only in-frame clones and lacks some. The sample carries fewer than 3 million clones, around 90% recorded once. The specimen was naive CD4+ T cells from PBMCs. Regarding subset: CD45RA+ positively selected. Receptors were obtained from a man between 18 and 29 years old in good health. Some clones in this sample may be carry-over from other donors' samples.

The gene calls are TRBV19 and TRBJ2-3, with a tentative D call TRBD1 (5 bases). Germline lookup yields CDR1 LNHDA and CDR2 SQIVND (reference sequence). This CDR3 is 17 amino acids long. V was clipped by 8 bases and J by 0 bases, with 21 bases between them. CDR3 nucleotides: TGTGCCAGTCGGTACGCCCTTCAGGGATCTAGCACAGATACGCAGTATTTT. Translated, it gives CASRYALQGSSTDTQYF. Supplemented by reference TRBV19 and TRBJ2-3, the full variable domain reads DGGITQSPKYLFRKEGQNVTLSCEQNLNHDAMYWYRQDPGQGLRLIYYSQIVNDFQKGDIAEGYSVSREKKESFPLTVTSAQKNPTAFYLCASRYALQGSSTDTQYFGPGTRLTVL.

The chain couples TRBV28 to TRBJ2-3; perhaps TRBD1 as D (6 bases). This CDR3 is built from 14 residues. Germline V gene sequence: CDR1 MDHEN, CDR2 SYDVKM. Trimming removed 7 bases at V and 2 bases at J, with 13 bases between. CDR3 residues: CASKLGQNTDTQYF. Written as DNA, the CDR3 is TGTGCCAGCAAACTAGGACAGAACACAGATACGCAGTATTTT.

This clone was seen a few times. V is TRBV20-1 and J is TRBJ2-3, with 8 bases identical to TRBD2. This CDR3 contains 11 residues. Germline CDR1 and CDR2: DFQATT and SNEGSKA (reference sequence). Trimming removed 6 bases from V and 4 bases from J; junction bases left unmatched: 0. CDR3 DNA sequence: TGCAGTGCACTAGCGGCAGATACGCAGTATTTT. This codes for CSALAADTQYF.

The rearrangement joins TRBV28 to TRBJ1-3, with TRBD1 as a possible D gene (5 bases). Germline CDR1 is MDHEN and CDR2 is SYDVKM. Trimming took off 5 bases at V and 2 bases at J, with 16 bases between the two ends. The CDR3 consists of 16 residues. DNA for the CDR3: TGTGCCAGCAGTCGAAACCCAGGGAACCCTGGAAACACCATATATTTT. As protein: CASSRNPGNPGNTIYF. The full variable domain, in which reference TRBV28 and TRBJ1-3 provide the parts outside the CDR3, is DVKVTQSSRYLVKRTGEKVFLECVQDMDHENMFWYRQDPGLGLRLIYFSYDVKMKEKGDIPEGYSVSREKKERFSLILESASTNQTSMYLCASSRNPGNPGNTIYFGEGSWLTVV.

V gene TRBV11-3 combines with J gene TRBJ2-3; possibly TRBD1 or TRBD2 for D (5 bases each). Per the germline V gene, CDR1 is SGHNT and CDR2 is YENEEA. V lost 3 bases and J 2 bases, leaving 9 bases between the germline ends. The CDR3 consists of 14 residues. The CDR3 sequence is CASSFRDHTDTQYF. The CDR3 DNA reads as TGTGCCAGCAGCTTCCGGGACCACACAGATACGCAGTATTTT.

Turning to this clone: Other DNA variants within this sample encode the same CDR3. The J gene is TRBJ2-1, the V gene TRBV9; D perhaps matches TRBD2 (6 bases). The CDR3 is 15 amino acids. Germline CDR1 is SGDLS and CDR2 is YYNGEE. V lost 0 bases and J 3 bases, leaving 10 bases between the germline ends. The CDR3 coding sequence is TGTGCCAGCAGCGTAGATAGCGGCAACTACAATGAGCAGTTCTTC. This translates into CASSVDSGNYNEQFF.

The chain is built from TRBV7-9 and TRBJ2-3; TRBD2 matches 14 bases. The V gene end was trimmed by 6 bases and the J gene end by 4 bases; junction bases not matched to a gene: 6. Germline lookup yields CDR1 SEHNR and CDR2 FQNEAQ (reference sequence). CDR3 size: 16 residues. In nucleotides, the CDR3 is TGTGCCAGCAGTACCGGACTAGCGGGAGGCCCAGATACGCAGTATTTT. The encoded protein is CASSTGLAGGPDTQYF. The entire variable domain, with the rest obtained from reference TRBV7-9 and TRBJ2-3, is as follows: DTGVSQNPRHKITKRGQNVTFRCDPISEHNRLYWYRQTLGQGPEFLTYFQNEAQLEKSRLLSDRFSAERPKGSFSTLEIQRTEQGDSAMYLCASSTGLAGGPDTQYFGPGTRLTVL.

V gene TRBV6-1 combines with J gene TRBJ1-2; 7 nucleotides align to TRBD1. V gave up 1 base and J gave up 2 bases; unmatched junction bases: 4. Germline loops: CDR1 MNHNS, CDR2 SASEGT. The CDR3 spans 15 residues. The CDR3 bases are TGTGCCAGCAGTGAAGTTGGCAGGGGGAACTATGGCTACACCTTC. As protein: CASSEVGRGNYGYTF.

This chain links TRBV9 with TRBJ2-1, with no clear D. CDR3 length equals 14 residues. Germline-derived CDR1 and CDR2 are SGDLS and YYNGEE. With 0 bases removed from V and 5 bases from J, the gap between germline ends came to 9 bases. The chain's CDR3 is CASSVGGGHNEQFF. DNA for the CDR3: TGTGCCAGCAGCGTAGGTGGCGGACACAATGAGCAGTTCTTC. Full variable domain (missing parts from reference TRBV9 and TRBJ2-1): DSGVTQTPKHLITATGQRVTLRCSPRSGDLSVYWYQQSLDQGLQFLIQYYNGEERAKGNILERFSAQQFPDLHSELNLSSLELGDSALYFCASSVGGGHNEQFFGPGTRLTVL.

The rearrangement joins TRBV29-1 to TRBJ2-3; 10 nucleotides align to TRBD2. CDR1 is SQVTM, CDR2 ANQGSEA, per germline. The CDR3 consists of 15 residues. V shed 5 bases and J 0 bases; nucleotides not matched to a gene: 5. CDR3 sequence: CSVSKTSGSTDTQYF. The CDR3 nucleotides are TGCAGCGTTTCTAAGACTAGCGGGAGCACAGATACGCAGTATTTT.

As regards this clone: Within the sample, other DNA sequences also encode this same CDR3. The chain employs TRBV5-1 and TRBJ2-7; a possible D gene is TRBD1 (5 bases). The germline V and J ends were trimmed by 1 base and 5 bases, with 7 bases remaining between them. Germline V gene lookup returns CDR1 SGHRS and CDR2 YFSETQ. The CDR3 is 12 amino acids. The CDR3 DNA reads as TGCGCCAGCAGCTTGTTAGGGGACGAGCAGTACTTC. Amino acid sequence: CASSLLGDEQYF.

The gene calls are TRBV30 and TRBJ1-2, with D unclear. This CDR3 has 12 amino acids. Germline values: CDR1 GTSNPN, CDR2 SVGIG (reference sequence). V dropped 0 bases and J dropped 3 bases, with 5 bases sitting between them. The CDR3 region has the DNA TGTGCCTGGAGTGTATCGGACTATGGCTACACCTTC. It translates to CAWSVSDYGYTF.

The chain joins TRBV28 to TRBJ2-5; D is uncertain. The CDR3 is 16 residues long. V was cut by 2 bases and J by 9 bases, with 22 bases left in between. The germline CDR1 and CDR2 sequences are MDHEN and SYDVKM. DNA of the CDR3: TGTGCCAGCAGTTTAAGACGGGTAGAAAGGGCCCGGGCCCAGTACTTC. Translation gives CASSLRRVERARAQYF.

This chain uses TRBV19 with TRBJ1-5, with D possibly matching TRBD1 (5 bases). The CDR3 has 17 amino acids. The germline CDR1 and CDR2 sequences are LNHDA and SQIVND (reference sequence). The V end was cut by 5 bases, the J end by 1 base, with 18 bases between. CDR3 sequence (DNA): TGTGCCAGTAGTTCCCGGTCTGACAGTTTCAGCAATCAGCCCCAGCATTTT. Encoded protein: CASSSRSDSFSNQPQHF.

This chain connects TRBV11-3 to TRBJ2-5; 7 nucleotides match TRBD2. The trim removed 5 bases at V and 3 bases at J, leaving 3 bases unmatched. This CDR3 region has 13 residues. The germline gives CDR1 SGHNT, CDR2 YENEEA. CDR3 coding DNA: TGTGCCAGCAGCGGGGGGGTGGAAGAGACCCAGTACTTC. Translated: CASSGGVEETQYF.

The gene calls are TRBV25-1 and TRBJ1-1; TRBD1 might be the D (6 bases). Looked up from germline, CDR1 is MGHDK and CDR2 is SYGVNS. CDR3 length: 17 amino acids. Trimming cost V 3 bases and J 6 bases, with 23 bases left between them. CDR3 region: CASSDDSGRTGMAEAFF. Written as DNA, the CDR3 is TGTGCCAGCAGTGATGATTCCGGGAGAACAGGGATGGCTGAAGCTTTCTTT.

The genes are TRBV11-2 and TRBJ2-5; 7 bases line up with TRBD2. This CDR3 comprises 17 residues. The germline CDR1 and CDR2 sequences are SGHAT and FQNNGV. The V gene end was trimmed by 5 bases and the J gene end by 2 bases; junction bases not matched to a gene: 14. The CDR3 DNA reads TGTGCCAGCAGCCAATTCCCCGGGGACTATGATCAAGAGACCCAGTACTTC. This gives the protein CASSQFPGDYDQETQYF.

The chain has TRBV5-1 and TRBJ2-1, with TRBD2 identical over 10 bases. The germline V gene encodes CDR1 SGHRS and CDR2 YFSETQ. V was pared by 4 bases and J by 6 bases, with 7 bases of the junction left unmatched. The CDR3 sequence is 15 residues long. In DNA form, the CDR3 reads TGCGCCAGCAGCGCTAGCGGGGGCGTAATCAATGAGCAGTTCTTC. It encodes CASSASGGVINEQFF.